This T cell receptor (beta chain) was sequenced for a study of Graves' ophthalmopathy and Graves' hyperthyroidism. Study context: Hyperthyroidism qualified as stable when ophthalmopathy did not develop within 18 months of follow-up.

The V segment lost 8 bases and the J segment 3 bases; nucleotides outside the gene matches: 19. CDR1 and CDR2 from the germline V gene are SGHDN and FVKESK. The CDR3 covers 17 residues. The study amplified TCR beta CDR3 regions using RNA transcripts. HTBI primers served in a first-round RT-PCR, which a second-round multiplex PCR followed. MiXCR, applied by TCRdb to the multiplex PCR reads, yields one record per CDR3 protein. The table records some 1.1 million distinct CDR3 sequences, 35% to 40% of them present only once. Hyperthyroidism patients, aged 18 to 65, were newly diagnosed, under 2 months' duration. Reliance was placed on clinical symptoms, serum thyroxine, TRAb, thyroid ultrasound and orbital computed tomography for diagnosis.

The V gene is TRBV14, the J gene TRBJ2-7; 7 bases map to TRBD1. The specimen was peripheral blood or thyroid tissue (not recorded which). The sequence was obtained from an adult man with Graves' hyperthyroidism. The CDR3 DNA follows: TGTGCCAGCTCACCTCGGCAGGGGGTCAGGGCACTCTACGAGCAGTACTTC. This sequence encodes CASSPRQGVRALYEQYF.